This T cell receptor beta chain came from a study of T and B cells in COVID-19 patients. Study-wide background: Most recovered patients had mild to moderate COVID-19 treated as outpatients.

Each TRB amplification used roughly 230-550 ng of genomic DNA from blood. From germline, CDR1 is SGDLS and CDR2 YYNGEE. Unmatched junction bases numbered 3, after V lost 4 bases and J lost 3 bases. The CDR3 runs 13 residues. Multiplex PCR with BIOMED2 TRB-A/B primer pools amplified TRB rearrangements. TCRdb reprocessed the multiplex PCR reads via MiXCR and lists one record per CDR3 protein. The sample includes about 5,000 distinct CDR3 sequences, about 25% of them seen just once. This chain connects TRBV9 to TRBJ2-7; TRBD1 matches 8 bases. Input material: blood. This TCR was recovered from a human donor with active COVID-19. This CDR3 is CASSTGTGYEQYF. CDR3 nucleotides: TGTGCCAGCAGCACGGGGACAGGCTACGAGCAGTACTTC.